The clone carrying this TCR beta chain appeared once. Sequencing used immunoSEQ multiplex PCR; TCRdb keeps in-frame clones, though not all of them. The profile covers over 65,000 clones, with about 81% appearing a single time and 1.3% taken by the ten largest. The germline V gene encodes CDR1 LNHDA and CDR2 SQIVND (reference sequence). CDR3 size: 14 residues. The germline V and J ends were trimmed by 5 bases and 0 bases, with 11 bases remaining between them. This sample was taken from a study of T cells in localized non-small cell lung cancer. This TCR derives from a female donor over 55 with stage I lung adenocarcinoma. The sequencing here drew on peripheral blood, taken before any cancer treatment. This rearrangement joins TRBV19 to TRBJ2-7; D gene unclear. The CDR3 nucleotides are TGTGCCAGTAGTTCAACCAGGCCCTCCTACGAGCAGTACTTC. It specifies CASSSTRPSYEQYF.